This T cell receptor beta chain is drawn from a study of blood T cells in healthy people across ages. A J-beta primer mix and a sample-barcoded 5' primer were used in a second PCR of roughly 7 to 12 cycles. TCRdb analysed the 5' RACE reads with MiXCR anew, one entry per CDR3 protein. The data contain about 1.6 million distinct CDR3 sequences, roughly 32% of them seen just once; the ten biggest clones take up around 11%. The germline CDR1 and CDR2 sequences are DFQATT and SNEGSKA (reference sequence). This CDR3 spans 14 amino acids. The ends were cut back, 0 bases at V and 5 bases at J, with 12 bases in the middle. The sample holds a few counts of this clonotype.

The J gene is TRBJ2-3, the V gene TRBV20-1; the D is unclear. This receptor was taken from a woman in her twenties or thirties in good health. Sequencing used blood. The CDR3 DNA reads TGCAGTGCTAGAGAGGCGGCGAGTAGAGATACGCAGTATTTT. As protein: CSAREAASRDTQYF.